The 5 T cell receptor beta chains listed next were all sequenced from one sample in a study of OX40 agonist ivuxolimab in advanced cancers. Sequencing was performed with immunoSEQ multiplex PCR; in TCRdb, only in-frame clones are kept and a portion is missing. The sample has more than 65,000 clones; roughly 89% are singletons. The source was CD4+ or CD8+ T cells sorted from blood, collected in a trial of the OX40 agonist ivuxolimab. These receptors were collected from an adult with an advanced solid tumor such as melanoma, head and neck, liver or kidney cancer.

V and J are TRBV5-4 and TRBJ1-5; the D gene is possibly TRBD1 (5 bases). CDR1 is SGHNT and CDR2 is YYREEE in the germline V gene (reference sequence). The germline V and J ends were trimmed by 0 bases and 0 bases, with 10 bases remaining between them. The CDR3 extends over 16 amino acids. The chain's CDR3 is CASSLGPGISNQPQHF. Here the CDR3 DNA reads TGTGCCAGCAGCTTGGGGCCAGGGATTAGCAATCAGCCCCAGCATTTT.

CDR3: CASSAGRDTGELFF. CDR3 sequence (DNA): TGTGCCAGCAGCGCAGGGAGGGACACCGGGGAGCTGTTTTTT. This chain connects TRBV9 to TRBJ2-2; the match to TRBD2 covers 7 bases. Germline V gene sequence: CDR1 SGDLS, CDR2 YYNGEE. V was pared by 3 bases and J by 3 bases, with 2 bases of the junction left unmatched. The CDR3 runs 14 residues.

The chain links TRBV30 to TRBJ1-4; D ambiguous. Germline V gene lookup returns CDR1 GTSNPN and CDR2 SVGIG (reference sequence). This CDR3 is 15 amino acids long. Trimming pared 1 base from V and 3 bases from J, leaving 12 bases between. CDR3 DNA sequence: TGTGCCTGGAGTGGGGAGGGTAAGGCTAATGAAAAACTGTTTTTT. This encodes CAWSGEGKANEKLFF.

V and J are TRBV6-1 and TRBJ1-5, with D maybe TRBD1 (5 bases). Germline loops: CDR1 MNHNS, CDR2 SASEGT. The CDR3 has 13 amino acids. V was trimmed by 10 bases and J by 6 bases, leaving 16 bases between them. In nucleotides, the CDR3 is TGTGCCACCAGGACATTGGAGGTTCAGCCCCAGCATTTT. Its protein is CATRTLEVQPQHF.

The gene calls are TRBV11-2 and TRBJ2-3; 7 bases map to TRBD1. The CDR3 consists of 16 residues. The ends lost 1 base at V and 3 bases at J; junction bases unmatched: 7. CDR1 is SGHAT and CDR2 is FQNNGV in the germline V gene. In DNA, the CDR3 is TGTGCCAGCAGCTTAGTTTACGCAGGGGGAACAGATACGCAGTATTTT. It translates to CASSLVYAGGTDTQYF.